The 21 T cell receptor beta chains below were found in one sample sequenced in a study of human T cells and chemical hapten exposure. TCRdb redid the calling of the RACE reads with MiXCR, one entry per CDR3 protein. The sample shows some 200,000 distinct CDR3 sequences, under 35% of them seen only once. The time point is: pre-sensitization, week 0. The treatment here: therapeutic diphenylcyclopropenone sensitization with weekly scalp DPC. This material consisted of whole blood, taken in connection with sensitization to the hapten diphenylcyclopropenone (DPC). The receptors were sampled from a woman aged 25 to 39 with alopecia areata. Some clones in this sample may be carry-over from other donors' samples.

This clonotype was observed a handful of times. The J gene is TRBJ2-7, the V gene TRBV28; D is undetermined. CDR3 length: 15 amino acids. The germline V gene encodes CDR1 MDHEN and CDR2 SYDVKM. Trimming left V 5 bases short and J 3 bases short, with 17 bases between. The CDR3 spells CASSPARVYGYEQYF. Written as DNA, the CDR3 is TGTGCCAGCAGTCCGGCTCGGGTTTACGGCTACGAGCAGTACTTC.

This clonotype was counted between two and nine times. The chain carries TRBV28 and TRBJ2-1, with TRBD1 matching 7 bases. Germline lookup yields CDR1 MDHEN and CDR2 SYDVKM. This CDR3 has 16 residues. The junction had 14 bases not matched to a gene; V was cut back by 4 bases and J by 8 bases. The CDR3 region is CASSSGTASVYDEQFF. The CDR3 DNA follows: TGTGCCAGCAGTTCCGGGACAGCCAGTGTTTACGATGAGCAGTTCTTC.

This clonotype was seen a handful of times. The gene calls are TRBV20-1 and TRBJ1-1; D not resolved. V lost 6 bases and J lost 4, with 15 bases in between. Per the germline V gene, CDR1 is DFQATT and CDR2 is SNEGSKA (reference sequence). There are 13 residues in the CDR3. CDR3 sequence reads: CSATPSQFTEAFF. CDR3 in DNA: TGCAGTGCAACCCCGTCTCAGTTCACTGAAGCTTTCTTT.

The sample holds a few counts of this clonotype. The genes are TRBV10-3 and TRBJ2-7, with D possibly being TRBD1 (5 bases). The V end was cut by 3 bases, the J end by 0 bases, with 9 bases between. The CDR3 is made up of 14 amino acids. In germline, CDR1 is ENHRY, CDR2 SYGVKD. The CDR3 reads CAISDRASSYEQYF. In DNA form, the CDR3 reads TGTGCCATCAGTGACAGGGCAAGCTCCTACGAGCAGTACTTC.

The chain links TRBV6-2 or TRBV6-3 to TRBJ2-5, with 7 bases fitting TRBD1. CDR1 and CDR2 from the germline V gene are MNHEY and SVGEGT. The CDR3 is 15 residues long. V shed 5 bases and J 1 base; nucleotides not matched to a gene: 7. CDR3: CASSPWTGLQETQYF. For the CDR3, the DNA is TGTGCCAGCAGTCCATGGACAGGACTCCAAGAGACCCAGTACTTC.

This chain connects TRBV28 to TRBJ2-7; D ambiguous. Germline V gene data show CDR1 as MDHEN and CDR2 as SYDVKM. Trimming removed 5 bases at V and 2 bases at J, with 10 bases between. This CDR3 region has 13 residues. CDR3 loop: CASSGILTYEQYF. The CDR3 DNA follows: TGTGCCAGCAGTGGAATATTAACCTACGAGCAGTACTTC.

The chain recombines TRBV7-2 with TRBJ1-5; D remains ambiguous. This CDR3 has 13 residues. In germline, CDR1 is SGHTA, CDR2 FQGNSA. V gave up 5 bases and J gave up 5 bases, with 10 bases separating them. As DNA, the CDR3 is TGTGCCAGCAGCCTCCTACCCGATCAGCCCCAGCATTTT. This encodes CASSLLPDQPQHF.

This clonotype was seen only a few times. J is TRBJ2-1 and V is TRBV9; D may be TRBD2 (7 bases). Trimming removed 0 bases from V and 4 bases from J, with 14 bases in between. CDR3 length equals 16 residues. The V gene's germline CDR1 is SGDLS and CDR2 YYNGEE. The CDR3 DNA reads as TGTGCCAGCAGCGTAGCGACGGGGGGCAGTTACAATGAGCAGTTCTTC. Translation gives CASSVATGGSYNEQFF.

A few counts support this clonotype. The chain links TRBV29-1 to TRBJ1-1; TRBD1 is a possible D gene (5 bases). With 3 bases removed from V and 5 bases from J, the gap between germline ends came to 10 bases. This CDR3 region has 12 residues. Germline lookup yields CDR1 SQVTM and CDR2 ANQGSEA. CDR3 in amino acids: CSVDRVGTEAFF. CDR3 coding DNA: TGCAGCGTTGACAGGGTCGGAACTGAAGCTTTCTTT.

This clonotype was seen only a few times. The chain joins TRBV28 to TRBJ2-3; D is possibly TRBD1 or TRBD2 (5 bases each). The CDR3 contains 15 residues. Trimming took off 7 bases at V and 0 bases at J, with 14 bases between the two ends. CDR1 is MDHEN, CDR2 SYDVKM, per germline. This CDR3 reads CASTTYWGSTDTQYF. The CDR3 DNA sequence: TGTGCCAGCACCACTTACTGGGGGAGCACAGATACGCAGTATTTT.

This chain uses TRBV5-4 with TRBJ1-1; no reliable D call. Germline values: CDR1 SGHNT, CDR2 YYREEE (reference sequence). The CDR3 length is 13 residues. V was shortened by 2 bases and J by 5 bases, with 10 bases between the two germline ends. CDR3 nucleotides: TGTGCCAGCAGCTTCGGGGAGAAGACTGAAGCTTTCTTT. Its protein product is CASSFGEKTEAFF. Full variable domain (outside the CDR3, taken from reference TRBV5-4 and TRBJ1-1): ETGVTQSPTHLIKTRGQQVTLRCSSQSGHNTVSWYQQALGQGPQFIFQYYREEENGRGNFPPRFSGLQFPNYSSELNVNALELDDSALYLCASSFGEKTEAFFGQGTRLTVV.

Concerning this clonotype: At one boundary the junction diverges from the germline segment, which might be a read error. This chain connects TRBV5-5 to TRBJ1-2, with a weak D call TRBD1 (5 bases). Germline-derived CDR1 and CDR2 are SGHKS and YYEKEE (reference sequence). CDR3 size: 14 residues. The CDR3 here is CASSLGQSLYDYTF. The DNA for the CDR3 is TGTGCCAGCAGCTTGGGACAGAGCCTCTATGACTACACCTTC.

This sequence joins TRBV28 and TRBJ1-5; D possibly corresponds to TRBD1 (6 bases). V gave up 2 bases and J gave up 2 bases, with 10 bases separating them. CDR1 and CDR2 (germline): MDHEN, SYDVKM. The CDR3 spans 15 residues. The CDR3 DNA reads as TGTGCCAGCAGTTTAACACAGGGTGGCAATCAGCCCCAGCATTTT. This encodes CASSLTQGGNQPQHF.

This clonotype came up a few times. V gene TRBV3-1 combines with J gene TRBJ2-1; D is uncertain. CDR3 length equals 12 residues. V was cut by 6 bases and J by 6 bases, with 9 bases left in between. Germline CDR1 LGHDT, CDR2 YNNKEL (reference sequence). CDR3: CASSRASNEQFF. CDR3 nucleotides: TGTGCCAGCAGTAGGGCAAGCAATGAGCAGTTCTTC.

J is TRBJ1-1 and V is TRBV7-2, with a weak D call TRBD1 (5 bases). V was cut by 1 base and J by 1 base, with 10 bases left in between. The V gene's germline CDR1 is SGHTA and CDR2 FQGNSA. The CDR3 covers 15 residues. This CDR3 is CASSLGGRENTEAFF. The DNA of the CDR3 is TGTGCCAGCAGCTTAGGGGGGAGGGAGAACACTGAAGCTTTCTTT.

The chain has TRBV2 and TRBJ2-1, with D tentatively TRBD1 (6 bases). The germline V and J ends were trimmed by 7 bases and 10 bases, with 17 bases remaining between them. The germline CDR1 and CDR2 sequences are SNHLY and FYNNEI. The CDR3 is 13 amino acids. The CDR3 sequence: CASNLLGAGEQFF. CDR3 DNA sequence: TGTGCCAGCAATCTCCTGGGGGCCGGGGAGCAGTTCTTC.

In this sample, this clonotype turned up a few times. This chain uses TRBV7-9 with TRBJ2-7; possibly TRBD1 for D (5 bases). Trimming took 4 bases from V and 2 from J, leaving 12 bases between them. The CDR3 is made up of 14 amino acids. Germline CDR1 is SEHNR and CDR2 is FQNEAQ (reference sequence). The CDR3 DNA reads TGTGCCAGCAGCTCGACAGACCCCACCTACGAGCAGTACTTC. This encodes CASSSTDPTYEQYF.

A few counts support this clonotype. J is TRBJ1-5 and V is TRBV20-1, with no clear D. The CDR3 has 10 residues. Trimming removed 6 bases from V and 6 bases from J, with 6 bases in between. Germline V CDR1 and CDR2: DFQATT, SNEGSKA (reference sequence). The CDR3 coding sequence is TGCAGTGCCCCTGGTCAGCCCCAGCATTTT. This gives the protein CSAPGQPQHF.

This clonotype was counted between two and nine times. The chain is built from TRBV5-1 and TRBJ1-1; D is possibly TRBD1 (5 bases). Deletions cut 0 bases from V and 5 bases from J, with 11 bases between. The CDR3 loop spans 14 amino acids. Germline CDR1 SGHRS, CDR2 YFSETQ. CDR3 in amino acids: CASSLGGLVTEAFF. The CDR3 DNA reads as TGCGCCAGCAGCTTGGGGGGGTTGGTAACTGAAGCTTTCTTT.

The genes are TRBV11-1 and TRBJ1-1; D is undetermined. V lost 1 base and J lost 4, with 7 bases in between. The length of the CDR3 is 13 residues. Looked up from germline, CDR1 is SGHAT and CDR2 is FQDESV (reference sequence). The CDR3 nucleotides read TGTGCCAGCAGCTTAGTGTGGGGCACTGAAGCTTTCTTT. Its translation is CASSLVWGTEAFF.

This rearrangement joins TRBV6-2 or TRBV6-3 to TRBJ2-5, with TRBD2 identical over 11 bases. The germline V gene encodes CDR1 MNHEY and CDR2 SVGEGT. The CDR3 contains 16 residues. V dropped 0 bases and J dropped 5; count of bases not matched to a gene: 5. This CDR3 reads CASSYSTSGREETQYF. CDR3 nucleotide sequence: TGTGCCAGCAGTTACTCAACTAGCGGGAGAGAGGAGACCCAGTACTTC.